This T cell receptor beta chain is from a study of response to subunit inactivated influenza vaccine. General study results and limits: Researchers suggested that each seasonal influenza vaccination recruits few new T cells.

TCRdb ran MiXCR on the RT-PCR reads and lists one entry per CDR3 protein. The sample comprises hundreds of thousands of distinct CDR3 sequences, about an eighth of which are singletons, and 10% rests with the top ten. Of note for this clonotype: The antigen remains undetermined.

The CDR3 is made up of 14 amino acids. CDR1 MNHNS and CDR2 SASEGT come from the germline V gene. The V gene lost 6 bases and the J gene lost 0 bases, with 9 bases spanning the gap. This clonotype was obtained from a man aged 45-65 years who received an inactivated influenza vaccine. This specimen consisted of PBMCs from blood, obtained on the day of vaccination. The chain employs TRBV6-1 and TRBJ2-4; D not certain. The CDR3 DNA reads as TGTGCCAGCAGACAACAAGTAGCCAAAAACATTCAGTACTTC. It is translated as CASRQQVAKNIQYF.